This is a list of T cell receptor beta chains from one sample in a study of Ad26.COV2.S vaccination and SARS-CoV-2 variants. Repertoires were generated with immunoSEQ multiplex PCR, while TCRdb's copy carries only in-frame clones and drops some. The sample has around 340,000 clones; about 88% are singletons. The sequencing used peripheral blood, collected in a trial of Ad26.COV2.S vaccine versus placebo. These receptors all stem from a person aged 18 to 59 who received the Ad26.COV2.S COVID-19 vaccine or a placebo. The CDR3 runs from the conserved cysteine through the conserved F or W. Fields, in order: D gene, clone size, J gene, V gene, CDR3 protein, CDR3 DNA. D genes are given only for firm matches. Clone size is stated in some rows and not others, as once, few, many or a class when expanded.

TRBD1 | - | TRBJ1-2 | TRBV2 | CASSPGTGSPNYGYTF | TGTGCCAGCAGTCCCGGGACAGGTTCTCCTAACTATGGCTACACCTTC
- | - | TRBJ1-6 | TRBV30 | CAWSVDSPLHF | TGTGCCTGGAGTGTAGATTCACCCCTCCACTTT
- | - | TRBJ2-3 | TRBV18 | CASSPGISGDTQYF | TGTGCCAGCTCACCAGGGATATCAGGAGATACGCAGTATTTT
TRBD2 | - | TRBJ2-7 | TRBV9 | CASSHPRRLAGAKSGSYEQYF | TGTGCCAGCAGCCATCCTAGGAGACTAGCGGGAGCTAAGAGCGGGAGCTACGAGCAGTACTTC
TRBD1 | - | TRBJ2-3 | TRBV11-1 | CASSSQGFADTQYF | TGTGCCAGCAGTTCACAGGGGTTCGCAGATACGCAGTATTTT
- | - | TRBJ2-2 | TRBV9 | CASSVGGDKKSGELFF | TGTGCCAGCAGCGTAGGGGGGGACAAAAAATCCGGGGAGCTGTTTTTT
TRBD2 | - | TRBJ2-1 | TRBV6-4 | CASSDTSGGYNEQFF | TGTGCCAGCAGTGACACTAGCGGGGGTTACAATGAGCAGTTCTTC
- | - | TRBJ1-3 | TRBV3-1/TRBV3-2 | CASSQSTVSGNTIYF | TGTGCCAGCAGCCAATCCACAGTCTCTGGAAACACCATATATTTT
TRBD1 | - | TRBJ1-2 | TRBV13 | CASSRGQGANYGYTF | TGTGCCAGCAGCAGAGGACAGGGGGCGAACTATGGCTACACCTTC
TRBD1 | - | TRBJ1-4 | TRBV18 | CASSSGTGVNEKLFF | TGTGCCAGCTCATCCGGGACAGGGGTTAATGAAAAACTGTTTTTT
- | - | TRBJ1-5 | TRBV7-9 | CASSLRPGNQPQHF | TGTGCCAGCAGCTTAAGACCAGGCAATCAGCCCCAGCATTTT
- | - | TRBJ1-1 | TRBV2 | CASSGVDTEAFF | TGTGCCAGCAGTGGGGTGGACACTGAAGCTTTCTTT
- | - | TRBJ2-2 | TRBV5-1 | CASSEGDLITGELFF | TGCGCCAGCAGTGAAGGGGACCTTATCACCGGGGAGCTGTTTTTT
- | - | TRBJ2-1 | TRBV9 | CASSPQPKSGNEQFF | TGTGCCAGCAGCCCACAACCTAAGAGCGGCAATGAGCAGTTCTTC
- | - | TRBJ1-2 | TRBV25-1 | CASSGGVFHGYTF | TGTGCCAGCAGTGGAGGGGTTTTCCATGGCTACACCTTC
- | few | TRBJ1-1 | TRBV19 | CASSSRGPANTEAFF | TGTGCCAGTAGTAGCCGGGGTCCTGCGAACACTGAAGCTTTCTTT
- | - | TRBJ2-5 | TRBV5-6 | CASSPPARGETQYF | TGTGCCAGCAGCCCACCAGCTCGGGGAGAGACCCAGTACTTC
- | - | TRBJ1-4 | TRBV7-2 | CASSPRAGNEKLFF | TGTGCCAGCAGCCCAAGGGCGGGAAACGAAAAACTGTTTTTT
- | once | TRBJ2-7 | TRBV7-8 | CASSLTTGSYYEQYF | TGTGCCAGCAGCTTGACCACCGGGAGCTACTACGAGCAGTACTTC
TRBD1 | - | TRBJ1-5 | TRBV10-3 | CAISAGQGLEPQHF | TGTGCCATCAGTGCGGGACAGGGTTTGGAGCCCCAGCATTTT
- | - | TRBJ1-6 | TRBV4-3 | CASSQGDSSYNSPLHF | TGCGCCAGCAGCCAAGGGGATAGCTCCTATAATTCACCCCTCCACTTT
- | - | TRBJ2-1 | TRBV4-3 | CASSHGRVLQFF | TGCGCCAGCAGCCACGGACGGGTCCTACAGTTCTTC
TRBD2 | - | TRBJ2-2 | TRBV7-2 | CASSERLADTGELFF | TGTGCCAGCAGCGAAAGGCTAGCGGACACCGGGGAGCTGTTTTTT
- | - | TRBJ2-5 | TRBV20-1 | CSASRGVRETQYF | TGCAGTGCTAGTCGAGGGGTAAGAGAGACCCAGTACTTC
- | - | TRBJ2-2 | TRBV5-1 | CASSLGGGPRAGELFF | TGCGCCAGCAGCTTAGGGGGAGGGCCGCGAGCCGGGGAGCTGTTTTTT